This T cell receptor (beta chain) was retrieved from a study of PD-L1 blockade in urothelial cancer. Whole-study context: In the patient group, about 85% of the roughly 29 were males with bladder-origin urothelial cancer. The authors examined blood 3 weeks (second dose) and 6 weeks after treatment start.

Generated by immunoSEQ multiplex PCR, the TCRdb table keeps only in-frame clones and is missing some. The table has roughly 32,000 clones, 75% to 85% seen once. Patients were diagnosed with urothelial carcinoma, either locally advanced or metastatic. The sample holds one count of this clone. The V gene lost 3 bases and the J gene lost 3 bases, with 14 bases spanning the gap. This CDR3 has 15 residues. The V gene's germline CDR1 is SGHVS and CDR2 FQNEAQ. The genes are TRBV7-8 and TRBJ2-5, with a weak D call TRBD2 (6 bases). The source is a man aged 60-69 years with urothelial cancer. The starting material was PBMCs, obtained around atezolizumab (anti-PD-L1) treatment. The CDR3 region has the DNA TGTGCCAGCAGCTTCCCCCAGGGAGGTGAAGAGACCCAGTACTTC. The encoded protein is CASSFPQGGEETQYF.